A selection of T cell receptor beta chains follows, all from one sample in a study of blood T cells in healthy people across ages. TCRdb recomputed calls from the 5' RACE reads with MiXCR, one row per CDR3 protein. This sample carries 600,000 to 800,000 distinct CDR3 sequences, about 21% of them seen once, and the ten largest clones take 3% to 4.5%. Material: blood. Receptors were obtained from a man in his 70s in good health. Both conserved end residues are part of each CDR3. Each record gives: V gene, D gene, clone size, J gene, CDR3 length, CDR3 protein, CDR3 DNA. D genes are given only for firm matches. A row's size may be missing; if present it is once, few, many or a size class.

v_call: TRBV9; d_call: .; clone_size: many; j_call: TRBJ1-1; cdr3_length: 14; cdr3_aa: CASSIRETAGEAFF; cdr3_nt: TGTGCCAGCAGCATCCGGGAGACGGCGGGAGAAGCTTTCTTT
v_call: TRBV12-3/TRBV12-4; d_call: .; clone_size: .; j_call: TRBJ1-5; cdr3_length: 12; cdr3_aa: CARRRTDQPQHF; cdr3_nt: TGTGCCCGAAGAAGGACCGATCAGCCCCAGCATTTT
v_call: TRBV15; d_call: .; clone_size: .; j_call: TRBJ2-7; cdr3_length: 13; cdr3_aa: CATSTTRLGEQYF; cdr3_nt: TGTGCCACCAGCACCACAAGGTTGGGAGAGCAGTACTTC
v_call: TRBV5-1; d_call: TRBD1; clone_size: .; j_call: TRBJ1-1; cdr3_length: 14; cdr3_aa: CASSPTGGVAEAFF; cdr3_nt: TGCGCCAGCAGCCCTACAGGGGGCGTCGCTGAAGCTTTCTTT
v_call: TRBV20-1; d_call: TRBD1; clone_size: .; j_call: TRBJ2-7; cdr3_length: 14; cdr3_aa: CSATHSTGTYEQYF; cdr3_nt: TGCAGTGCTACGCATTCGACAGGGACCTACGAGCAGTACTTC
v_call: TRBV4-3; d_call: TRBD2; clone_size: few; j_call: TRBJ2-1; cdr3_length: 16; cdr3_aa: CASSQDVSGKVDEQFF; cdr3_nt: TGCGCCAGCAGCCAAGACGTTAGCGGGAAGGTCGATGAGCAGTTCTTC
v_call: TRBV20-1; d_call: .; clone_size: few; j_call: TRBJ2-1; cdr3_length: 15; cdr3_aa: CSARDPRVSYNVQFF; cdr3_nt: TGCAGTGCTAGAGATCCCAGGGTATCCTACAATGTGCAGTTCTTC
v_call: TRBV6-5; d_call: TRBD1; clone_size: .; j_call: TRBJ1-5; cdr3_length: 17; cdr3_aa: CASSYENDRVSNQPQHF; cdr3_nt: TGTGCCAGCAGTTACGAAAACGACAGGGTCAGCAATCAGCCCCAGCATTTT
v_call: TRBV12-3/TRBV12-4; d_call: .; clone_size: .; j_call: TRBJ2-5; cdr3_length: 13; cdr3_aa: CASRAKGEHTQYF; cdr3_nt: TGTGCCAGCAGAGCTAAGGGGGAGCATACCCAGTACTTC
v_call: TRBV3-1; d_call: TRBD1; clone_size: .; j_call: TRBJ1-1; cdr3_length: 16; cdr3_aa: CASSQDYHRGLTEAFF; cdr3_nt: TGTGCCAGCAGCCAAGATTATCACAGGGGGCTCACTGAAGCTTTCTTT
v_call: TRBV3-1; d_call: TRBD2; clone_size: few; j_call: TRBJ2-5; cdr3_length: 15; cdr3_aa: CASSQPGSGSETQYF; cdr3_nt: TGTGCCAGCAGCCAGCCGGGGAGCGGGAGTGAGACCCAGTACTTC
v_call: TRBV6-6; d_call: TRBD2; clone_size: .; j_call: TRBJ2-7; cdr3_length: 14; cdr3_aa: CASTEASGIYEQYF; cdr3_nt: TGTGCCAGCACGGAGGCTAGCGGGATATACGAGCAGTACTTC
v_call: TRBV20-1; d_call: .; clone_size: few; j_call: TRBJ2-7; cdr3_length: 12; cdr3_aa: CSASGECYEQYF; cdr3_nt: TGCAGTGCGAGCGGAGAGTGCTACGAGCAGTACTTC
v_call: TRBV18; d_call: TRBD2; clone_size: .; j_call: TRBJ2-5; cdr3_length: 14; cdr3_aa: CASSPRTSGKVQYF; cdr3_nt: TGTGCCAGCTCACCACGGACTAGCGGGAAGGTGCAGTACTTC
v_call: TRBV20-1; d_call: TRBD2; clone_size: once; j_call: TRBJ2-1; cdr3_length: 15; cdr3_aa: CSAHGTSGRANEQLF; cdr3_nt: TGCAGTGCTCACGGGACTAGCGGGAGGGCCAATGAGCAGCTCTTC
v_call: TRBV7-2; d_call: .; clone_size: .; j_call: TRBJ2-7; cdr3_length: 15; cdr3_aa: CASSLAPGISYEQYF; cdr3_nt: TGTGCCAGCAGCTTAGCGCCAGGGATCTCCTACGAGCAGTACTTC
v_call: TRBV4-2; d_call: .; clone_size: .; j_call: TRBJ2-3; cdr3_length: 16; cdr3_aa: CASSQETGVGTDAQYF; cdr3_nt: TGTGCCAGCAGCCAAGAGACGGGAGTAGGCACAGATGCGCAGTATTTT
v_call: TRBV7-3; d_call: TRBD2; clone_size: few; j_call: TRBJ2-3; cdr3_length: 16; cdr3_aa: CASSLSASGRTDTQYF; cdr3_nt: TGTGCCAGCAGCTTATCGGCTAGCGGCAGGACAGATACGCAGTATTTT
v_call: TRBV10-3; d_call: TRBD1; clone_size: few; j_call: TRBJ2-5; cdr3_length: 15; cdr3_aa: CAISDGQALGETQYF; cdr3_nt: TGTGCCATCAGTGACGGACAGGCACTTGGGGAGACCCAGTACTTC
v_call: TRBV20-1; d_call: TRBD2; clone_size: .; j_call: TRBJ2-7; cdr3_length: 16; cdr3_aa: CSALGQRGTISYEQYF; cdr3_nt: TGCAGTGCGCTAGGCCAGCGGGGAACCATCTCCTACGAGCAGTACTTC
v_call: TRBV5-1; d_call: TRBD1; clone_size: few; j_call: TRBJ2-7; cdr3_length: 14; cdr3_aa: CASSLSQGAGEQYF; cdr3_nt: TGCGCCAGCAGCTTGTCGCAGGGGGCAGGGGAGCAGTACTTC
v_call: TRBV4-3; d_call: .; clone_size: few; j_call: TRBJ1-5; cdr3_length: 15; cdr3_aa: CASSPSLDSNQPQHF; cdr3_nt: TGCGCCAGCAGCCCCTCCCTCGATAGCAATCAGCCCCAGCATTTT
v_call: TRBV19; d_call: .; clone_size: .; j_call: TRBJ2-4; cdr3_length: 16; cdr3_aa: CASSIGGQLAKNIQYF; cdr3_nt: TGTGCCAGTAGTATAGGCGGACAGTTAGCCAAAAACATTCAGTACTTC
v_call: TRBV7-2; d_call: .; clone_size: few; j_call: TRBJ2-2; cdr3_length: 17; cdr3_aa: CASSRAWTDLNTGELFF; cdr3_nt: TGTGCCAGCAGCCGGGCTTGGACAGACTTGAACACCGGGGAGCTGTTTTTT
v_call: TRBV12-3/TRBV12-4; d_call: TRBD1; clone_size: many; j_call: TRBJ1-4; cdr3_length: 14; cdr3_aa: CASSHRGLNEKLFF; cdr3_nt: TGTGCCAGCAGTCACAGGGGGCTGAATGAAAAACTGTTTTTT
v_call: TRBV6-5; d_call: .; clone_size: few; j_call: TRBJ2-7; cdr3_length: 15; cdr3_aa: CASSYSGGFSYEQYF; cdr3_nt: TGTGCCAGCAGTTACTCTGGGGGATTCTCCTACGAGCAGTACTTC
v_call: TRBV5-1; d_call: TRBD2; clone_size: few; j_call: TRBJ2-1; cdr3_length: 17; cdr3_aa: CASRKPEAGGPDNEQFF; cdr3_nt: TGCGCCAGCAGAAAGCCCGAAGCGGGAGGGCCCGACAATGAGCAGTTCTTC
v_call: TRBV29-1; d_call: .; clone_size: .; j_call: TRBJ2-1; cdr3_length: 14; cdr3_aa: CSVAPRGRSGEQFF; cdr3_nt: TGCAGCGTTGCCCCGAGAGGGAGGAGCGGTGAGCAGTTCTTC
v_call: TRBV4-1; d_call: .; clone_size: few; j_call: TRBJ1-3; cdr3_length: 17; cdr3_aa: CASSHMFGASSGNTIYF; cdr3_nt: TGCGCCAGCAGCCATATGTTTGGGGCATCGTCTGGAAACACCATATATTTT
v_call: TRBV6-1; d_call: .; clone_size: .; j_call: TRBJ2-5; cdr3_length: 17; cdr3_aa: CASSEVRGTHGRETQYF; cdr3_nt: TGTGCCAGCAGTGAAGTTAGAGGGACTCATGGGCGGGAGACCCAGTACTTC
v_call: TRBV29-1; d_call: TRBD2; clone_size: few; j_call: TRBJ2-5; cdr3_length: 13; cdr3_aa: CSGVWTSGETQYF; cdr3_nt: TGCAGTGGCGTCTGGACTAGCGGTGAGACCCAGTACTTC
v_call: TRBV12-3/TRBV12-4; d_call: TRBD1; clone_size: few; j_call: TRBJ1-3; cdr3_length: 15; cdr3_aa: CASSSGQGPGNTIYF; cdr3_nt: TGTGCCAGCAGTTCGGGACAGGGCCCTGGAAACACCATATATTTT
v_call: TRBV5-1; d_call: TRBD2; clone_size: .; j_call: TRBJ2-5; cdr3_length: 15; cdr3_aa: CASSPIAGNQETQYF; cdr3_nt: TGCGCCAGCAGCCCTATAGCGGGCAACCAAGAGACCCAGTACTTC
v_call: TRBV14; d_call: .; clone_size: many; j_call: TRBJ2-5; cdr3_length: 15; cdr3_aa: CASSQGASVGETQYF; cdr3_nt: TGTGCCAGCAGCCAAGGGGCCTCAGTAGGAGAGACCCAGTACTTC
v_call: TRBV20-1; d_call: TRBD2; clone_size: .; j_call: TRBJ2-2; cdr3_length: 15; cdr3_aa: CSARRTSENTGELFF; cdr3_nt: TGCAGTGCTAGACGGACTAGCGAGAACACCGGGGAGCTGTTTTTT
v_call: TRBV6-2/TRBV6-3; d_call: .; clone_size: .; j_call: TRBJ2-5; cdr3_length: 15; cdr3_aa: CASTLQKDYQETQYF; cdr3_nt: TGTGCCAGCACCCTACAAAAGGATTACCAAGAGACCCAGTACTTC
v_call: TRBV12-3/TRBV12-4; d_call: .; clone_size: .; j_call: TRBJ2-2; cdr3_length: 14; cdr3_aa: CATRLGVGTGELFF; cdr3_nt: TGTGCCACCCGGTTGGGAGTGGGAACCGGGGAGCTGTTTTTT
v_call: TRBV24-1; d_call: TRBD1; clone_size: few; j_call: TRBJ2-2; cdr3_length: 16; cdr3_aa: CATSDPGTGGTGELFF; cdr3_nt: TGTGCCACCAGTGACCCCGGGACAGGGGGAACCGGGGAGCTGTTTTTT
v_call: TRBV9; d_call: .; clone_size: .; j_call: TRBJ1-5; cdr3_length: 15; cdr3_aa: CASSVGDDHNQPQHF; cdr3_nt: TGTGCCAGCAGCGTAGGGGACGATCATAATCAGCCCCAGCATTTT
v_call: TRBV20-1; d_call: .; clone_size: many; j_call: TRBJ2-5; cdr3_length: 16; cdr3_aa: CSAPDSQGSSQETQYF; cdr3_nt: TGCAGTGCCCCGGACTCACAGGGTAGTTCACAAGAGACCCAGTACTTC
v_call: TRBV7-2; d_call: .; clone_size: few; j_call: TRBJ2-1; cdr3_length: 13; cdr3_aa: CASSLAVVNEQFF; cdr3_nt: TGTGCCAGCAGCTTAGCGGTAGTAAATGAGCAGTTCTTC
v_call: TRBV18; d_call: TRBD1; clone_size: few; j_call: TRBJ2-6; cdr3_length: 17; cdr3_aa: CASSQGQVRSGANVLTF; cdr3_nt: TGTGCCAGCTCACAAGGACAGGTCCGCTCTGGGGCCAACGTCCTGACTTTC
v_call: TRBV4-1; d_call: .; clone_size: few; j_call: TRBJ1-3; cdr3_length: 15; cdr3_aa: CASSQDRVDSNTIYF; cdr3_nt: TGCGCCAGCAGCCAAGATCGGGTGGATTCGAACACCATATATTTT
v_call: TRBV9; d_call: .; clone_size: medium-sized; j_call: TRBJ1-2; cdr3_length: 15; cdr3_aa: CASSKEGTPNYGYTF; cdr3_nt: TGTGCCAGCAGTAAGGAAGGGACACCTAACTATGGCTACACCTTC
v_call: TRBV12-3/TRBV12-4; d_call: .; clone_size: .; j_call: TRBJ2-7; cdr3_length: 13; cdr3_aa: CASSFPSSSEQYF; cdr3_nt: TGTGCCAGCAGTTTCCCCTCTAGTTCCGAGCAGTACTTC